This T cell receptor beta chain was obtained from a study of cytomegalovirus exposure and HLA in healthy donors (dated by TCRdb to between 2016 and 2019). As for the study more broadly: An earlier analysis of several hundred of the donors reported 276 Gb of sequence data and 117 million unique TCR beta sequences obtained from about 179 million T cells. Besides the first cohort of 666 subjects, a separate validation cohort made up of 90 to 150 different subjects was used. About 300 gigabases of sequencing data and 78 million or so unique TCR sequences were included in an early release covering roughly 700 HLA-typed donors. HLA typing covered class I and class II loci at four-digit resolution. Rather than drawing on any new phenotypic data, the later analysis identified candidate immune exposures from TCR beta sequences and the way those sequences occurred across donors. The study aimed to test whether cataloging public T cell receptors could reveal signatures of past pathogen exposure. Using immunosequencing, the study profiled T cell repertoires from 500 to 800 subjects and related those repertoires to cytomegalovirus serostatus. Of the 300 to 450 genotyped donors, roughly 80% fell in the genetic ancestry cluster associated with self-reported Caucasian donors. Genome-wide SNP genotypes for about 55% of the 666 donors were used in a later genetic analysis, which treated that subset as a discovery cohort. In a later analysis, previously published TCR beta repertoires from 666 donors were re-analyzed and high-resolution HLA genotyping was added so that TCR occurrence patterns could be studied. All discovery cohort repertoires had been generated on a single sequencing platform. Several DR-DQ haplotypes were treated as single units for association and clustering because of strong linkage in the cohort. Among roughly 370 genotyped donors of the cohort, an average of approximately 240,000 unique TCR beta nucleotide sequences were sequenced per donor, about a sixth of them non-productive. The study combined high-throughput TCR immunosequencing, statistical association of individual TCRs with disease status, and machine learning to predict cytomegalovirus infection status. Typing coverage differed by locus: A, B, C, DRB1 and DQB1 were typed in roughly 620-630 donors, DQA1 in about 500, DPA1 in around 610, and DPB1 in 472. An earlier analysis of some 500 of the donors applied high-throughput TCR beta sequencing to assess whether each TCR beta V gene segment acted as functional or pseudogenic. Donor age, sex, ethnicity and CMV serostatus were collected together with the repertoire data.

The cohort consisted of some 730 healthy bone marrow donors. At the time of sampling, all cohort members were nominally healthy, though unrecorded immune exposures were likely present. The donor was CMV seronegative and belonged to the group of 380 or so seronegative cohort members. Every donor gave a peripheral blood sample, and the peripheral blood mononuclear cells from that sample were used for TCR beta sequencing. The Qiagen DNeasy Blood Extraction Kit was used to extract genomic DNA from the blood cell samples. Receptors were amplified or captured by the immunoSEQ multiplex PCR assay. The multiplex PCR relied on a mix of 60 forward primers for TCR Vbeta segments and 13 reverse primers for TCR Jbeta segments. Amplification of the CDR3 region of rearranged TCR beta genes was performed with a multiplex PCR assay on genomic DNA. On the Illumina HiSeq System, the amplified TCR beta libraries were sequenced as 87-base-pair reads. As for how the authors treated the data: In a later analysis, about 80 million unique TCR beta chains were counted across the 690 or so repertoires, and roughly 11 million of these chains were shared by at least two donors. Raw reads were error-corrected and collapsed into unique sequences by a nearest-neighbor algorithm in which closely related sequences were merged to remove PCR and sequencing errors. Alignment of CDR3 sequences to IMGT reference sequences was used to assign V, D and J gene segments. For a sequence to be retained, a match of at least six nucleotides to both a V gene segment and a J gene segment was required. Rearrangements were called productive when the CDR3 lacked stop codons and stayed in frame with V and J; all others were non-productive. CDR3 was defined according to IMGT convention as the region running from the second conserved V-encoded cysteine to the conserved J-encoded phenylalanine. The earlier analysis of fewer than 700 of the donors excluded sequences that lacked an unambiguous match to a single V gene segment. In an earlier analysis of 587 of the donors, V segments were called functional above 56.7% productive rearrangements and were called segregating when the between-donor standard deviation exceeded 5%. A statistical classification framework was built for diagnosing cytomegalovirus status from the catalog of TCR beta chain sequences. In a later analysis, V and J genes were assigned by comparing TCR nucleotide sequences against IMGT/GENE-DB human TR gene sequences. Using the TCRdist pipeline, a later analysis assigned CDR3 sequences along with most-parsimonious VDJ recombination scenarios. In a later analysis, each TCR beta chain was defined by its CDR3 amino acid sequence together with its V-gene family, and reads lacking a unique V-gene family were excluded. In a later analysis, 500 to 650 highly shared, low-generation-probability nucleotide sequences were removed to address suspected cross-contamination and a sequencing artifact. In a later analysis, a clonal expansion index was calculated for each public chain from normalized within-repertoire ranks of inferred template counts. In a later analysis, generation probabilities were computed with a VDJ recombination model fitted to out-of-frame rearrangements, and the resulting probabilities were checked against IGoR. A later analysis scored TCR-TCR, TCR-HLA and TCR-CMV co-occurrence with hypergeometric tests, applying a repertoire-size bias correction to TCR pairs. In a later analysis, false discovery rates were estimated by permuting HLA or CMV assignments 20 times. In a later analysis, co-occurring TCRs were grouped using DBSCAN, with TCRdist sequence similarity added in when clustering inside HLA-allele-positive subsets. Co-occurrence clustering excluded repertoires with fewer than 30,000 or more than 120,000 public chains, plus five with anomalous nucleotide sharing. The table comes from immuneACCESS by way of TCRdb, which keeps in-frame sequences with V and J called. Part of the clones is missing from these tables; in studies checked, under half for an unresolved V gene and the rest for unknown reasons. V and J calls and clone size follow that table, whereas D and trimming were derived from the DNA. The sample table records roughly 190,000 clones; around 79% of these occur just once. The ten biggest clones cover 1.5% to 2% of the sample.

Taken from the germline V gene, the CDR1 and CDR2 loops are MGHRA and YSYEKL. The V and J ends are trimmed by 0 bases and 4 bases, leaving 9 bases between them. Including the terminal cysteine and phenylalanine, the CDR3 comprises 14 residues. Only CDR3 DNA remains: 42 bases, in frame from the first base. Beyond this particular receptor, the publication reports: Cytomegalovirus status was reported to be diagnosed by the classifier with high specificity and sensitivity in both the original and validation cohorts. The authors suggested that the approach could potentially be extended to other disease states and immunological phenotypes. The presence/absence analyses assumed that sequencing depth was roughly uniform across donors, and that assumption may not be true. In a later analysis, 16,951 TCR beta sequences were associated with specific HLA alleles at a false discovery rate of 0.05. Most CMV-associated TCR beta chains appeared to be HLA-restricted in a later analysis, and the HLA associations seemed to be driven largely by CMV exposure. In an earlier analysis of about 600 of the donors, most TCR beta V segments appeared in productive rearrangements about 87% or about 30% of the time, broadly matching IMGT annotations. For the cohort, immune exposure information was limited to CMV serostatus. Some IMGT-functional V segments, including TRBV6-2 and TRBV6-3, could not be told apart with the 87-base-pair reads, so those segments were excluded. An association between a missense DCLRE1C variant and V-gene and J-gene trimming of TCR beta chains was found in a later genetic analysis and replicated in an independent cohort. The study gave a list of about 160 TCR beta chains associated with cytomegalovirus. A cluster of highly shared sequence variants was judged likely to represent a technical artifact of the sequencing pipeline. Compared with equally common non-associated chains, HLA-associated TCR beta chains in a later analysis were more clonally expanded and had lower generation probabilities. Linkage disequilibrium might explain the correlated functional status among segregating V segments, but an unknown experimental factor could not be excluded. Because counts were too low, seventeen rarely observed V segments, including chromosome 9 orphons, were excluded from the earlier analysis of 587 of the donors. Compared with the 666-donor mean, donors in an Asian-associated ancestry cluster had fewer N-insertions in productive TCRs, according to a later genetic analysis. In vitro tests confirmed that three of the cytomegalovirus-associated TCR beta chains recognize cytomegalovirus antigens. The cohort was sequenced for TCR beta chains only, and without alpha or paired-chain data the features that could be detected were limited. A further reported finding was that TCR beta sequences accurately predicted the HLA-A and HLA-B alleles for most subjects in the first cohort. In a later analysis, TCR association rates were found to vary across HLA loci, with the most associated TCRs seen for DRB1 alleles and the fewest for HLA-C alleles. When HLA alleles, especially DR and DQ, strongly co-occurred, TCR associations were difficult to assign to individual alleles. Most TCR sequences were observed very rarely across donors, whereas some public TCRs were present in many individuals. Several of the top co-occurrence clusters appeared to be linked to parvovirus B19, influenza, CMV and Epstein-Barr virus, according to a later analysis. Because HLA typing was missing for some donors at each locus, association tests included only the typed subset.

Points on this clone: Its antigen has not been determined. Base qualities are not recorded, but no much larger clone differs from it by a single base.

This receptor was taken from a young woman in good health and CMV-seronegative. The specimen was PBMCs. In this chain, TRBV4-1 is recombined with TRBJ1-2; the D gene cannot be resolved reliably. The CDR3 loop reads CASSQDRLSYGYTF. Here is the DNA: TGCGCCAGCAGCCAAGATCGGTTGTCCTATGGCTACACCTTC.